This TCR beta chain emerged from a study of T cells expressing NK-cell markers. From the 5' RACE reads, TCRdb lists one entry per CDR3 protein and no DNA. Listed are about 180,000 distinct CDR3 sequences; around 20% falls within the top ten. The CDR3 covers 13 residues. Per the germline V gene, CDR1 is MGHRA and CDR2 is YSYEKL. This TCR derives from a man aged 18-75 years in good health. Sequenced: blood T cells: a sorted CD56 or NKG2C T cell subset, CD4+ or CD8+ T cells, or bulk PBMC T cells (not recorded which). V and J are TRBV4-1 and TRBJ2-2; as DNA is missing, the TRBD1 call by TCRdb cannot be tested. CDR3 residues: CATGHWDTGELFF.